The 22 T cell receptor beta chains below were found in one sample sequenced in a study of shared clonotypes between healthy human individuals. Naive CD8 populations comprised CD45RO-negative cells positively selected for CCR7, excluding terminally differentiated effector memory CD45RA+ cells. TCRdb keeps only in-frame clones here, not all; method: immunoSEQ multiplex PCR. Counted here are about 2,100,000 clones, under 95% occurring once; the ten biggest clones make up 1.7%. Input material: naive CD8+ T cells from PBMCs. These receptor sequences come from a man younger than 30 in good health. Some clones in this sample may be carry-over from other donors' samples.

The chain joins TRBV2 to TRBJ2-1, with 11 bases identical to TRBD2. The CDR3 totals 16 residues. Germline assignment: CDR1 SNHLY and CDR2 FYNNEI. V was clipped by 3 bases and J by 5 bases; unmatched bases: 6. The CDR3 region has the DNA TGTGCCAGCAGTGACGAAACTAGCGGGAGTAACAATGAGCAGTTCTTC. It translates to CASSDETSGSNNEQFF.

The chain's CDR3 is CASSLARGDHYTDTQYF. In DNA, the CDR3 is TGTGCCAGCAGTTTAGCCCGAGGGGACCACTACACAGATACGCAGTATTTT. V is TRBV27 and J is TRBJ2-3, with D perhaps TRBD1 or TRBD2 (5 bases each). Germline values: CDR1 MNHEY, CDR2 SMNVEV (reference sequence). Between the trimmed V and J ends, which lost 2 bases and 2 bases, there was a span of 17 bases. CDR3 size: 17 residues.

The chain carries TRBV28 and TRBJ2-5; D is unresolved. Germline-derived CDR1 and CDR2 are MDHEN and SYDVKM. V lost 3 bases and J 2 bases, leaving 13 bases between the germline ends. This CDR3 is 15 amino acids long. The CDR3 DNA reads TGTGCCAGCAGTTTCACCTCAACCCTTCAAGAGACCCAGTACTTC. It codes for CASSFTSTLQETQYF.

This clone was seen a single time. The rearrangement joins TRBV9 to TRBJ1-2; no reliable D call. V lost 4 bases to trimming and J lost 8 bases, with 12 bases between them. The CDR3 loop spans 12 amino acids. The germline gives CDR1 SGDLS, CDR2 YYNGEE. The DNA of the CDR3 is TGTGCCAGCAGCCAGGAACTCGGCGGCTACACCTTC. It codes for CASSQELGGYTF.

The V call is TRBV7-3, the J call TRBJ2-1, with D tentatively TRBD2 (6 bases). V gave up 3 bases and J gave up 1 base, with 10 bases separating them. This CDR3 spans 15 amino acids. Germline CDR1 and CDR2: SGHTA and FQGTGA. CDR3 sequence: CASSLRTTSYNEQFF. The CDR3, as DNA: TGTGCCAGCAGCTTGCGGACTACATCCTACAATGAGCAGTTCTTC.

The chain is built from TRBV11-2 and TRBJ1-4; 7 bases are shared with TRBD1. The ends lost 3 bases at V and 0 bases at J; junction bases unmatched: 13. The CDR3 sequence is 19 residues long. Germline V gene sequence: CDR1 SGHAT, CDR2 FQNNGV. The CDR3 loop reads CASSLPKGTGDPTNEKLFF. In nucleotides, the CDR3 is TGTGCCAGCAGCTTGCCAAAAGGAACAGGGGACCCAACTAATGAAAAACTGTTTTTT.

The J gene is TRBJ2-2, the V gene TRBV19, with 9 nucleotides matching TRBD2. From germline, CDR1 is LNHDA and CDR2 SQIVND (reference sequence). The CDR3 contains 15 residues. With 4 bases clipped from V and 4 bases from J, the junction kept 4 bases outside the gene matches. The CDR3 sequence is CASSRVAGATGELFF. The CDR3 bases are TGTGCCAGTAGTAGGGTAGCGGGAGCCACCGGGGAGCTGTTTTTT.

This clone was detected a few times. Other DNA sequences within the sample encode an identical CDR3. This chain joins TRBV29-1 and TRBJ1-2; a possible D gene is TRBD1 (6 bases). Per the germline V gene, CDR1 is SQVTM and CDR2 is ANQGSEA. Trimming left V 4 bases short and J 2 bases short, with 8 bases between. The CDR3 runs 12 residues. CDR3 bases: TGCAGCGTTGTAGGGGGAAACTATGGCTACACCTTC. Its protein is CSVVGGNYGYTF.

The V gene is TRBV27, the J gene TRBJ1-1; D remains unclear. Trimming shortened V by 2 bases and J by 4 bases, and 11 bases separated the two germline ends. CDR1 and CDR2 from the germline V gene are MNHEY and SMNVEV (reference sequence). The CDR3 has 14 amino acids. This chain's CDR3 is CASSLTPGPTEAFF. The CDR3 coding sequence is TGTGCCAGCAGTTTAACCCCAGGCCCCACTGAAGCTTTCTTT.

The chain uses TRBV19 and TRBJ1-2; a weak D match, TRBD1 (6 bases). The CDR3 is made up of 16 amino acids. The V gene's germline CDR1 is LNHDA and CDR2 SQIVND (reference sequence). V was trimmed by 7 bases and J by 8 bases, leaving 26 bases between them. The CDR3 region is CASTAWGADPWGGYTF. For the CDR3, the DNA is TGTGCCAGTACCGCCTGGGGGGCAGACCCCTGGGGGGGCTACACCTTC.

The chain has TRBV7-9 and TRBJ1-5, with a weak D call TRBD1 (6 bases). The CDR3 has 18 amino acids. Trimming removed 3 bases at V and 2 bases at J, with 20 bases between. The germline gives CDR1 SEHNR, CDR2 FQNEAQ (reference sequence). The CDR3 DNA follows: TGTGCCAGCAGCTTTGGACAGACTCCCTATGTTGGCAATCAGCCCCAGCATTTT. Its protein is CASSFGQTPYVGNQPQHF.

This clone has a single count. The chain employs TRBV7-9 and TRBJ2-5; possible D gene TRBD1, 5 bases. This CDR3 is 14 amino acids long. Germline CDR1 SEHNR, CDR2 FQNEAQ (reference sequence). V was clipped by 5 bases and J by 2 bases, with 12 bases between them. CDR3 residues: CASSPRTQQETQYF. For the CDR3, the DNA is TGTGCCAGCAGCCCCCGGACACAACAAGAGACCCAGTACTTC.

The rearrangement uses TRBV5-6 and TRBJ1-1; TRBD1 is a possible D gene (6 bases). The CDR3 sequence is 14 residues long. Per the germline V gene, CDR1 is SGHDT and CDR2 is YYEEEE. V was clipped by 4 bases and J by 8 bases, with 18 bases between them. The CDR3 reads CASSPSETGTEAFF. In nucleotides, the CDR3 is TGTGCCAGCAGCCCGTCTGAAACCGGGACAGAAGCTTTCTTT.

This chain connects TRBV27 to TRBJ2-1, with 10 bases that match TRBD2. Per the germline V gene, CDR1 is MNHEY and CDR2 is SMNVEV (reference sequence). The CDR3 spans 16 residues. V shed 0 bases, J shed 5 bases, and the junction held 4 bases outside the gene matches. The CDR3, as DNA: TGTGCCAGCAGTTTATCCCCCGGGACTAGCGACAATGAGCAGTTCTTC. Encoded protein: CASSLSPGTSDNEQFF.

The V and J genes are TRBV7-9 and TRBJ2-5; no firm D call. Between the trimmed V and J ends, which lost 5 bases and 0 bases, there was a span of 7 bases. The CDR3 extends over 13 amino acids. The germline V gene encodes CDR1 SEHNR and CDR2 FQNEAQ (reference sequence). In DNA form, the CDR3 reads TGTGCCAGCAGCCACATCGACCAAGAGACCCAGTACTTC. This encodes CASSHIDQETQYF.

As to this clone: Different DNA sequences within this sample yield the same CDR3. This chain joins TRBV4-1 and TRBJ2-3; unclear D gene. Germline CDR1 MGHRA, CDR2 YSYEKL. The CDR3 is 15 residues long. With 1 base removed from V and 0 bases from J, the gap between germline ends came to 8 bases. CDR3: CASSQGGFSTDTQYF. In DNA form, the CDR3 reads TGCGCCAGCAGCCAAGGGGGTTTTAGCACAGATACGCAGTATTTT.

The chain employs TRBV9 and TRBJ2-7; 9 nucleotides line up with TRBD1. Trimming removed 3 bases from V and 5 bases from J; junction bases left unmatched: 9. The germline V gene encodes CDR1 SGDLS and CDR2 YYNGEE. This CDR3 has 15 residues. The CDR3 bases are TGTGCCAGCAGCGCCTCCGGGACAGGGTTCAACGAGCAGTACTTC. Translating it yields CASSASGTGFNEQYF.

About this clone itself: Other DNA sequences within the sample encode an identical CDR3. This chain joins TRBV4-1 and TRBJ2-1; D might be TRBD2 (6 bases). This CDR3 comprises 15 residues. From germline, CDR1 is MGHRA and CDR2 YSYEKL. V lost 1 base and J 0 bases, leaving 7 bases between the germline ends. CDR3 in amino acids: CASSQVGSSYNEQFF. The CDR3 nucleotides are TGCGCCAGCAGCCAAGTCGGGAGCTCCTACAATGAGCAGTTCTTC.

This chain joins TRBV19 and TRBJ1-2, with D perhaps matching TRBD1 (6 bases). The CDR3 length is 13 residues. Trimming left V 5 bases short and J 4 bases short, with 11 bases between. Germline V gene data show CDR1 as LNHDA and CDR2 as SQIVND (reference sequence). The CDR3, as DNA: TGTGCCAGTAGTGGGGGCAGGTCCTATGGCTACACCTTC. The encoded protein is CASSGGRSYGYTF.

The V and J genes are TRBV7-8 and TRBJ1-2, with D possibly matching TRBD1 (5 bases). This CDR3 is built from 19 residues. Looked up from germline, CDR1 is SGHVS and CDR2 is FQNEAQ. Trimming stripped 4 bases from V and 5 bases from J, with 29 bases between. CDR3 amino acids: CASSSDIRDYPPGRYGYTF. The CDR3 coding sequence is TGTGCCAGCAGCTCAGATATCCGGGACTATCCACCGGGGCGATATGGCTACACCTTC.

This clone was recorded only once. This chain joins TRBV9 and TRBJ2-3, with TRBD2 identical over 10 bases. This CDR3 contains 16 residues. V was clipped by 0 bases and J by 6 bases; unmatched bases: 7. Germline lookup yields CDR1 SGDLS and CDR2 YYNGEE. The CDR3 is CASSVGLAGARDTQYF. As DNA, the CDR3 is TGTGCCAGCAGCGTAGGGCTAGCGGGAGCAAGGGATACGCAGTATTTT.

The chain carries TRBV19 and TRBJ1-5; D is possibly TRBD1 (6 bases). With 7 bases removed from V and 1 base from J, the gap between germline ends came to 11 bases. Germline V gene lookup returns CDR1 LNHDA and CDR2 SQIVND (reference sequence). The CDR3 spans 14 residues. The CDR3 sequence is CASMRGGSNQPQHF. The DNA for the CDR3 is TGTGCCAGTATGAGGGGGGGAAGCAATCAGCCCCAGCATTTT.